This T cell receptor beta chain originates from a study of a mutant IDH1 vaccine in newly diagnosed glioma. Study summary: Treated patients had a mean age of 40.4 years and a roughly 60% male, about 40% female split. Study-level points and caveats: The vaccine induced immune responses, and these occurred in over 90% of patients. Top peripheral T cell clonotype shifts appeared unrelated to pseudoprogression.

Method: immunoSEQ multiplex PCR; TCRdb's copy keeps in-frame clones and lacks some. The data hold some 80,000 clones, with 85% observed a single time. Germline V CDR1 and CDR2: SGHVS, FQNEAQ. V lost 3 bases and J lost 4, with 12 bases in between. This CDR3 contains 14 residues. Concerning this clone itself: Its antigen remains unknown.

Regarding time point: week 23, last vaccination. Vaccine doses each comprised 300 ug of mutant IDH1 20-mer peptide, with topical imiquimod. V is TRBV7-8 and J is TRBJ1-2, with D unresolved. The receptor comes from a woman between 50 and 59 years old with glioma. The specimen was PBMCs, collected from a glioma patient whose treatment included an IDH1 peptide vaccine. CDR3 region: CASSFQSGSYGYTF. In DNA form, the CDR3 reads TGTGCCAGCAGCTTCCAGTCTGGGAGCTATGGCTACACCTTC.